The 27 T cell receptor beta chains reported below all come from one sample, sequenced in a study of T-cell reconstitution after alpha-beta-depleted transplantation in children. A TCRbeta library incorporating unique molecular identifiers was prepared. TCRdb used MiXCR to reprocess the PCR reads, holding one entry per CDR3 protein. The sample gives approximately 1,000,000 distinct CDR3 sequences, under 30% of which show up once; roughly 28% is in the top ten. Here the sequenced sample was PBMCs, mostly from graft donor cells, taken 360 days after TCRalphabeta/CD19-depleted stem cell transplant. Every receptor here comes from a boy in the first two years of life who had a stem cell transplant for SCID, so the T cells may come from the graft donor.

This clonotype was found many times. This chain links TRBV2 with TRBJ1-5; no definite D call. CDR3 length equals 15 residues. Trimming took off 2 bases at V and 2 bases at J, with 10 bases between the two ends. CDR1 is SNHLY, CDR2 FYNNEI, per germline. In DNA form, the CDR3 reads TGTGCCAGCAGTGAAAGAAGGGCGGGCAATCAGCCCCAGCATTTT. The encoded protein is CASSERRAGNQPQHF.

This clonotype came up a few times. CDR3 sequence reads: CASSYQDQWRRDTQYF. CDR3 nucleotide sequence: TGTGCCAGCAGTTACCAGGACCAGTGGAGGCGGGATACGCAGTATTTT. The rearrangement links TRBV6-7 to TRBJ2-3; a possible D gene is TRBD2 (5 bases). TRBV6-7 belongs to the ORF category, with a function that is uncertain. The CDR3 runs 16 residues. The germline V and J ends were trimmed by 2 bases and 6 bases, with 18 bases remaining between them.

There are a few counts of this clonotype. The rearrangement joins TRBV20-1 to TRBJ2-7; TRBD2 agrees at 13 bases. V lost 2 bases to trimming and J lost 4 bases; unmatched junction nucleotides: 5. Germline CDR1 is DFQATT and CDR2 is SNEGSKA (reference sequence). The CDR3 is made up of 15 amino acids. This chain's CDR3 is CSARKLAGGPYEQYF. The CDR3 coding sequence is TGCAGTGCTAGAAAACTAGCGGGGGGGCCATACGAGCAGTACTTC.

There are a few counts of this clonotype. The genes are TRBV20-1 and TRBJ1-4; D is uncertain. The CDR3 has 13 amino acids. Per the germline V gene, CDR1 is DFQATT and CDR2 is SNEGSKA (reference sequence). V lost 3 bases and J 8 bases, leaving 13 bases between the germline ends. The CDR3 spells CSASLGGREKLFF. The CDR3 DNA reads TGCAGTGCTAGCCTGGGAGGACGGGAAAAACTGTTTTTT.

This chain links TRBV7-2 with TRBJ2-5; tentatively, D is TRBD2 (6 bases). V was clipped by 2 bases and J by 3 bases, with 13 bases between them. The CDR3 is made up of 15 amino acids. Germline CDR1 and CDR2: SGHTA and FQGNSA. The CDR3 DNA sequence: TGTGCCAGCAGCTTACTCTCCGGGGGAAAAGAGACCCAGTACTTC. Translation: CASSLLSGGKETQYF.

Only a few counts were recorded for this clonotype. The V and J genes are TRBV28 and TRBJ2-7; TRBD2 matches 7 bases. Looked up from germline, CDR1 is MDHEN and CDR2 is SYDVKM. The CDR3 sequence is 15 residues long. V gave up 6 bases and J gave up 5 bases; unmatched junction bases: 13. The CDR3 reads CASSLPGTGGNEQYF. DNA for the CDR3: TGTGCCAGCAGCCTTCCCGGGACGGGGGGTAACGAGCAGTACTTC. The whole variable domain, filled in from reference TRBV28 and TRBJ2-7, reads DVKVTQSSRYLVKRTGEKVFLECVQDMDHENMFWYRQDPGLGLRLIYFSYDVKMKEKGDIPEGYSVSREKKERFSLILESASTNQTSMYLCASSLPGTGGNEQYFGPGTRLTVT.

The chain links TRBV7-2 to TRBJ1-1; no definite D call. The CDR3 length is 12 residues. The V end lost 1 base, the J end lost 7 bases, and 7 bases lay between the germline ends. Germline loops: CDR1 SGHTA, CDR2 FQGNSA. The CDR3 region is CASSLGGYEAFF. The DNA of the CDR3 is TGTGCCAGCAGCTTAGGAGGGTATGAAGCTTTCTTT. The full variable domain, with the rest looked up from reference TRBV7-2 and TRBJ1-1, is GAGVSQSPSNKVTEKGKDVELRCDPISGHTALYWYRQSLGQGLEFLIYFQGNSAPDKSGLPSDRFSAERTGGSVSTLTIQRTQQEDSAVYLCASSLGGYEAFFGQGTRLTVV.

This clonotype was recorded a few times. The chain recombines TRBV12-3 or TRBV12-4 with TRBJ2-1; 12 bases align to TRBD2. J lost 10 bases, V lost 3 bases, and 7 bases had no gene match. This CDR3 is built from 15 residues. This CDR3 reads CASSFILAGGREQFF. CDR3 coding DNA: TGTGCCAGCAGTTTTATCCTAGCGGGGGGGCGGGAGCAGTTCTTC.

The CDR3 region has the DNA TGCGCCAGCAGCGGCGGGGGGGCGTACGAGCAGTACTTC. This translates into CASSGGGAYEQYF. The chain couples TRBV5-1 to TRBJ2-7; 9 nucleotides match TRBD2. Trimming removed 4 bases from V and 4 bases from J; junction bases left unmatched: 3. The CDR3 extends over 13 amino acids. Germline V lookup: CDR1 SGHRS, CDR2 YFSETQ. Variable domain in full (rest from reference TRBV5-1 and TRBJ2-7): KAGVTQTPRYLIKTRGQQVTLSCSPISGHRSVSWYQQTPGQGLQFLFEYFSETQRNKGNFPGRFSGRQFSNSRSEMNVSTLELGDSALYLCASSGGGAYEQYFGPGTRLTVT.

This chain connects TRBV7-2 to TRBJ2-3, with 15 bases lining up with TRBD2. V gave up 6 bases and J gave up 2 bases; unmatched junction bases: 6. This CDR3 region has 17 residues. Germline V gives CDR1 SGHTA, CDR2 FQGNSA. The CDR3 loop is CASSQGLAGGYTDTQYF. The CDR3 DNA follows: TGTGCCAGCAGTCAAGGACTAGCGGGGGGGTACACAGATACGCAGTATTTT. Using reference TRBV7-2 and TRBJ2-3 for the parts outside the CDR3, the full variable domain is GAGVSQSPSNKVTEKGKDVELRCDPISGHTALYWYRQSLGQGLEFLIYFQGNSAPDKSGLPSDRFSAERTGGSVSTLTIQRTQQEDSAVYLCASSQGLAGGYTDTQYFGPGTRLTVL.

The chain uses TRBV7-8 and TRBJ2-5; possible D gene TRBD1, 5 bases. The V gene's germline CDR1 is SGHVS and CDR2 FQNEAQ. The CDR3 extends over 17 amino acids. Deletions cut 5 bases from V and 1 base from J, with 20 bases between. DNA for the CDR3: TGTGCCAGCAGCCCGTATATGGCTGACAGCGCCCAAGAGACCCAGTACTTC. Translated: CASSPYMADSAQETQYF.

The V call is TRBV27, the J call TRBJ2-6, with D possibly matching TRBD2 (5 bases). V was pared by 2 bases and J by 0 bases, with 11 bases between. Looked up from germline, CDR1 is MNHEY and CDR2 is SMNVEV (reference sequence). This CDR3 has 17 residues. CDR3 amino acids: CASSLRRAHSGANVLTF. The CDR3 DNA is TGTGCCAGCAGTTTACGGCGGGCCCACTCTGGGGCCAACGTCCTGACTTTC.

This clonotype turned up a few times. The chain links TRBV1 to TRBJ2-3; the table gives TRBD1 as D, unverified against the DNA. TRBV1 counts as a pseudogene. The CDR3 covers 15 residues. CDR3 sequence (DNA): TGCACCAGCAGCCCCTCAACAGGGGGCACAGATACGCAGTATTTT. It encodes CTSSPSTGGTDTQYF.

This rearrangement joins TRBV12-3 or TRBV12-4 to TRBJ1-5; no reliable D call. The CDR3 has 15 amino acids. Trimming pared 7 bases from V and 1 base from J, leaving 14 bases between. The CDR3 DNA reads TGTGCCAGCAACGCGGGTGGAGTAAGCAATCAGCCCCAGCATTTT. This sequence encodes CASNAGGVSNQPQHF.

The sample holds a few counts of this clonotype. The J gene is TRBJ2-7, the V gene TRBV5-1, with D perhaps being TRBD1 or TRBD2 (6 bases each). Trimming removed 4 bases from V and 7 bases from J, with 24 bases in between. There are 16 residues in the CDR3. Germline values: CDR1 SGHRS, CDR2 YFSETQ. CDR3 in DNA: TGCGCCAGCAGCCCTCTCACAGGGAGTCCGGCGGGAGAGCAGTACTTC. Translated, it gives CASSPLTGSPAGEQYF.

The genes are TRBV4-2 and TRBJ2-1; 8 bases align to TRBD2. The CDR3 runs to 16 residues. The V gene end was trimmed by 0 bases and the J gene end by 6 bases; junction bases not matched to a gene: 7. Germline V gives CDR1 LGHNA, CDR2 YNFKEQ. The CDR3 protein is CASSQDPTGGRNEQFF. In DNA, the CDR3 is TGTGCCAGCAGCCAAGATCCGACGGGGGGGCGCAATGAGCAGTTCTTC.

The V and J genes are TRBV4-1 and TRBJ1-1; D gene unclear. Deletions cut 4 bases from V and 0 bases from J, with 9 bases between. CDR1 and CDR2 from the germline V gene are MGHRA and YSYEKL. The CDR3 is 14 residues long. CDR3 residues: CASSLPRMNTEAFF. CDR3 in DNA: TGCGCCAGCAGCCTCCCGCGGATGAACACTGAAGCTTTCTTT.

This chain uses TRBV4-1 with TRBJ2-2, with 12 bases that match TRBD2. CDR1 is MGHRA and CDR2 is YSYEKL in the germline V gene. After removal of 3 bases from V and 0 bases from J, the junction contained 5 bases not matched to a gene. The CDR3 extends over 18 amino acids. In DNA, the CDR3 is TGCGCCAGCAGCCACCCGACTAGCGGGGGCTCGAACACCGGGGAGCTGTTTTTT. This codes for CASSHPTSGGSNTGELFF.

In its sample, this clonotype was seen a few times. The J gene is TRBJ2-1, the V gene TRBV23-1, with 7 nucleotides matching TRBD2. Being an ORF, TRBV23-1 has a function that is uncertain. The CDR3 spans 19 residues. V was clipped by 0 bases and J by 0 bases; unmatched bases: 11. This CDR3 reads CASSQSGGSQLFSYNEQFF. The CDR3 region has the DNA TGCGCCAGCAGTCAATCGGGGGGGTCCCAGTTATTCTCCTACAATGAGCAGTTCTTC.

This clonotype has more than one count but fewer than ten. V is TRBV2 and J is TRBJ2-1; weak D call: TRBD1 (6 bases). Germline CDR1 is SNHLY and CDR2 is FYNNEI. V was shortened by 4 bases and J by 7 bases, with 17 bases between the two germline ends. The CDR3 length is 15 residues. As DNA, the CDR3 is TGTGCCAGCAGTGCGGATAACGGACAGCTAAATGAGCAGTTCTTC. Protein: CASSADNGQLNEQFF.

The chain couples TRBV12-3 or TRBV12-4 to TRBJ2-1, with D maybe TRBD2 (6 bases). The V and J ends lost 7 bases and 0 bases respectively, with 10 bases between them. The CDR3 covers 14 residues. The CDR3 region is CASTGGISYNEQFF. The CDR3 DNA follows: TGTGCCAGCACTGGGGGGATCTCCTACAATGAGCAGTTCTTC.

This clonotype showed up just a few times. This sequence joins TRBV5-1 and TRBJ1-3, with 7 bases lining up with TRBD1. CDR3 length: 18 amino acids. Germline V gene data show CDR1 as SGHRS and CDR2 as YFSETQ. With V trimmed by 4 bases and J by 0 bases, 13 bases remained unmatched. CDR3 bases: TGCGCCAGCAGCCCCCAGACAGGGTCCCTGAGCTCTGGAAACACCATATATTTT. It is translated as CASSPQTGSLSSGNTIYF. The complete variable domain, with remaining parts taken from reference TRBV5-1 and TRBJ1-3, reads KAGVTQTPRYLIKTRGQQVTLSCSPISGHRSVSWYQQTPGQGLQFLFEYFSETQRNKGNFPGRFSGRQFSNSRSEMNVSTLELGDSALYLCASSPQTGSLSSGNTIYFGEGSWLTVV.

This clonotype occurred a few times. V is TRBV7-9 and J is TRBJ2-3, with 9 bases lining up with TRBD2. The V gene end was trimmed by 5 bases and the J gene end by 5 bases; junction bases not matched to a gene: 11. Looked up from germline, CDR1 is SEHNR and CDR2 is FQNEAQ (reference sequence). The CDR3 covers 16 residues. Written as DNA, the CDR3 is TGTGCCAGCAGCCCACAGCGGGGGGTACGTCAAGATACGCAGTATTTT. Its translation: CASSPQRGVRQDTQYF.

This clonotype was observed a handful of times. The CDR3 nucleotides are TGTGCCAGCAGCTCCGCGGGTTCGCGGGGGGGCAGAACCGGGGAGCTGTTTTTT. Protein: CASSSAGSRGGRTGELFF. The V call is TRBV11-3, the J call TRBJ2-2; TRBD2 aligns across 9 bases. CDR1 is SGHNT and CDR2 is YENEEA in the germline V gene. The CDR3 has 18 amino acids. Germline trimming cut 4 bases from V and 5 bases from J; bases unmatched to any gene: 14.

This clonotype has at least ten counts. The CDR3 protein is CASSSLAGYEQYF. DNA of the CDR3: TGCGCCAGCAGCTCACTAGCGGGCTACGAGCAGTACTTC. V is TRBV4-3 and J is TRBJ2-7, with 9 bases that match TRBD2. Trimming removed 5 bases from V and 3 bases from J; junction bases left unmatched: 2. The germline V gene encodes CDR1 LGHNA and CDR2 YSLEER. There are 13 residues in the CDR3.

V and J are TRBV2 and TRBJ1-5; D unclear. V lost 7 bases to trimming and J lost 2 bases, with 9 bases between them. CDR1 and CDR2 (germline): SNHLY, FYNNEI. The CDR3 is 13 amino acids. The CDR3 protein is CASKGPGNQPQHF. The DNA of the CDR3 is TGTGCCAGCAAGGGCCCGGGCAATCAGCCCCAGCATTTT.

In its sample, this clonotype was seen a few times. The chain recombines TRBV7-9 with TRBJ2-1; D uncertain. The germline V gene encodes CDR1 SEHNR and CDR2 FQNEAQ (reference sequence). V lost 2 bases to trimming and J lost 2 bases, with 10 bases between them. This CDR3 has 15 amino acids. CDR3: CASSLMRKPYNEQFF. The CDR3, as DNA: TGTGCCAGCAGCTTAATGAGGAAACCCTACAATGAGCAGTTCTTC.